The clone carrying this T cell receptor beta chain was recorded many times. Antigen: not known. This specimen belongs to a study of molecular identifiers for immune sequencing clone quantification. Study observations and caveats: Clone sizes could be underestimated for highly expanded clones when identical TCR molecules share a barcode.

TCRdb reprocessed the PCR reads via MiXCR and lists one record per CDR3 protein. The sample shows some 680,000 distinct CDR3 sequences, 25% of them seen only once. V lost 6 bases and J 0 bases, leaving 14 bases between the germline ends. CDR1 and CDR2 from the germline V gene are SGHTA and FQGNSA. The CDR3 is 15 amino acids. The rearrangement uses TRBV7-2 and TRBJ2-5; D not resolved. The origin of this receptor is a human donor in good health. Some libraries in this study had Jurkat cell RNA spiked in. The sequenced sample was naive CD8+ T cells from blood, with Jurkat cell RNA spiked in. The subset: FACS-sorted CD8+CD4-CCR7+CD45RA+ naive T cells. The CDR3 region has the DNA TGTGCCAGCAGGGAGTCTCCCCGGGACCAAGAGACCCAGTACTTC. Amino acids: CASRESPRDQETQYF.